One and the same sample provided the 19 T cell receptor beta chains below, sequenced in a study of blood T cells in healthy people across ages (dated by TCRdb to the mid-2010s). The library was prepared using 5' RACE. Sequencing took place on an Illumina HiSeq 2500. A second PCR of about 7 to 12 cycles was performed with a sample-barcoded 5' primer and a J-beta primer mix. TCRdb's own reprocessing of the public reads used fastp at Q25 and MiXCR and kept productive beta chains. Entries that share a CDR3 protein sequence are merged under the most common genes and DNA. The sample table records some 940,000 distinct CDR3 sequences; roughly 28% of these occur just once. Roughly 10% of the sample is taken by the ten largest. The sample also formed part of further work on T cells of mothers and their children.

Sequencing was carried out using blood. Receptors originate from a woman in her thirties or forties in good health.

A remark on this clonotype: A read error may account for a junction end that differs from germline. The chain employs TRBV20-1 and TRBJ1-4; 7 bases match TRBD1. The CDR3 is 15 amino acids. CDR1 and CDR2 from the germline V gene are DFQATT and SNEGSKA (reference sequence). The CDR3 loop reads CSATQGMESNDKLFF. The CDR3, as DNA: TGCAGTGCAACACAGGGGATGGAATCTAATGACAAACTGTTTTTT.

The V and J genes are TRBV9 and TRBJ2-1, with TRBD2 matching 7 bases. Germline CDR1 and CDR2: SGDLS and YYNGEE. This CDR3 comprises 12 residues. V lost 2 bases to trimming and J lost 10 bases; unmatched junction nucleotides: 3. The CDR3 region has the DNA TGTGCCAGCAGCGTGGGGGGGATAGAGCAGTTCTTC. It is translated as CASSVGGIEQFF. Variable domain in full (rest from reference TRBV9 and TRBJ2-1): DSGVTQTPKHLITATGQRVTLRCSPRSGDLSVYWYQQSLDQGLQFLIQYYNGEERAKGNILERFSAQQFPDLHSELNLSSLELGDSALYFCASSVGGIEQFFGPGTRLTVL.

V gene TRBV7-2 combines with J gene TRBJ2-3, with TRBD2 as a possible D gene (7 bases). Trimming shortened V by 1 base and J by 4 bases, and 12 bases separated the two germline ends. This CDR3 has 15 residues. The germline gives CDR1 SGHTA, CDR2 FQGNSA. DNA for the CDR3: TGTGCCAGCAGCTTAGAGTGGGGGGGGCCAGATACGCAGTATTTT. Translated: CASSLEWGGPDTQYF.

The sample holds a few counts of this clonotype. This chain links TRBV28 with TRBJ2-4; 8 nucleotides match TRBD2. The V segment lost 3 bases and the J segment 0 bases; nucleotides outside the gene matches: 4. Germline-derived CDR1 and CDR2 are MDHEN and SYDVKM. This CDR3 spans 16 amino acids. This CDR3 reads CASSFLAGRAKNIQYF. The CDR3, as DNA: TGTGCCAGCAGTTTCTTAGCGGGGCGAGCCAAAAACATTCAGTACTTC.

Only a few counts were recorded for this clonotype. The J gene is TRBJ1-6, the V gene TRBV7-8, with D uncertain. From germline, CDR1 is SGHVS and CDR2 FQNEAQ. The CDR3 covers 16 residues. Trimming removed 5 bases from V and 2 bases from J, with 13 bases in between. CDR3 sequence reads: CASSPRRVPYNSPLHF. In DNA form, the CDR3 reads TGTGCCAGCAGCCCCAGGAGGGTCCCCTATAATTCACCCCTCCACTTT.

This rearrangement joins TRBV7-3 to TRBJ2-7; 7 bases are a match to TRBD1. The V segment lost 5 bases and the J segment 5 bases; nucleotides outside the gene matches: 6. Germline V lookup: CDR1 SGHTA, CDR2 FQGTGA. CDR3 length: 13 residues. The CDR3 sequence: CASSRDSSHEQYF. The CDR3 DNA sequence: TGTGCCAGCAGCCGGGACAGTAGCCACGAGCAGTACTTC.

CDR3 sequence (DNA): TGTGCCAGCAGTCCCGGGGAGGGACAGGCTTTCTTT. It is translated as CASSPGEGQAFF. J is TRBJ1-1 and V is TRBV12-3 or TRBV12-4, with 7 bases identical to TRBD1. The CDR3 sequence is 12 residues long. V was pared by 5 bases and J by 11 bases, with 8 bases of the junction left unmatched.

On this clonotype: Being one base from a much bigger clone, this may be a read error. This chain links TRBV29-1 with TRBJ2-1, with 8 bases aligning to TRBD1. CDR1 and CDR2 (germline): SQVTM, ANQGSEA. The CDR3 consists of 12 residues. The DNA for the CDR3 is TGCAGGAGACACAGGGGGAACTACGAGCAGTTCTTC. Protein: CRRHRGNYEQFF.

About this clonotype: One base away lies a much larger clone, so this may be a sequencing read error. V is TRBV4-1 and J is TRBJ2-6, with D uncertain. Germline V gene data show CDR1 as MGHRA and CDR2 as YSYEKL. Trimming cost V 3 bases and J 1 base, with 10 bases left between them. This CDR3 has 16 amino acids. The CDR3 DNA is TGCGCCAGCAGCCATGCCGTCTGGTCTGGGGCCAACGTCCTGACTTTC. It encodes CASSHAVWSGANVLTF.

This chain links TRBV29-1 with TRBJ2-7; 7 nucleotides match TRBD2. This CDR3 has 12 amino acids. CDR1 and CDR2 (germline): SQVTM, ANQGSEA. The CDR3 DNA is TGCAACGTGGGGGGGAGCTCCTACGAGCAGTACTTC. This codes for CNVGGSSYEQYF.

Of note for this clonotype: With a much larger clone just one base away, this may be a read error. The chain joins TRBV12-3 or TRBV12-4 to TRBJ2-1, with D possibly TRBD2 on 6 matching bases. V lost 3 bases and J lost 9, with 15 bases in between. This CDR3 contains 14 residues. CDR3 amino acids: CASSFGRGGGEQFF. As DNA, the CDR3 is TGTGCCAGCAGTTTTGGGCGTGGGGGAGGTGAGCAGTTCTTC.

This clonotype was counted ten times or more. The chain has TRBV5-1 and TRBJ2-3, with TRBD1 matching 9 bases. CDR1 and CDR2 (germline): SGHRS, YFSETQ. Trimming at V came to 4 bases and at J to 2 bases, leaving 8 bases not matched to a gene. The length of the CDR3 is 16 residues. CDR3 bases: TGCGCCAGCAGCCCCGGGACAGGGATGATCACAGATACGCAGTATTTT. It yields the protein CASSPGTGMITDTQYF.

This chain joins TRBV5-1 and TRBJ2-7; 9 nucleotides agree with TRBD1. The V gene's germline CDR1 is SGHRS and CDR2 YFSETQ. This CDR3 is built from 16 residues. Germline trimming cut 6 bases from V and 7 bases from J; bases unmatched to any gene: 17. The CDR3 here is CASTETPGQGLGEQYF. The CDR3 DNA reads as TGCGCCAGCACCGAAACCCCGGGACAGGGCCTGGGGGAGCAGTACTTC. The entire variable domain, with the rest obtained from reference TRBV5-1 and TRBJ2-7, is as follows: KAGVTQTPRYLIKTRGQQVTLSCSPISGHRSVSWYQQTPGQGLQFLFEYFSETQRNKGNFPGRFSGRQFSNSRSEMNVSTLELGDSALYLCASTETPGQGLGEQYFGPGTRLTVT.

This clonotype was seen a few times. A much larger clone is a single base away; this may be a read error. The chain uses TRBV20-1 and TRBJ2-7; TRBD2 matches 7 bases. Per the germline V gene, CDR1 is DFQATT and CDR2 is SNEGSKA (reference sequence). The CDR3 runs to 12 residues. The CDR3: CRASRGAYEQYF. DNA of the CDR3: TGCAGGGCTAGCCGGGGGGCCTACGAGCAGTACTTC.

This clonotype was detected many times. The chain combines TRBV28 with TRBJ2-7, with 8 bases identical to TRBD1. V dropped 4 bases and J dropped 0; count of bases not matched to a gene: 11. The CDR3 has 17 residues. Germline-derived CDR1 and CDR2 are MDHEN and SYDVKM. DNA for the CDR3: TGTGCCAGCAGTTCCTACTCCGGGCAGGGGGCCTCCTACGAGCAGTACTTC. Encoded protein: CASSSYSGQGASYEQYF. The full variable domain, rest sourced from reference TRBV28 and TRBJ2-7, is DVKVTQSSRYLVKRTGEKVFLECVQDMDHENMFWYRQDPGLGLRLIYFSYDVKMKEKGDIPEGYSVSREKKERFSLILESASTNQTSMYLCASSSYSGQGASYEQYFGPGTRLTVT.

The rearrangement uses TRBV9 and TRBJ2-7, with D maybe TRBD2 (6 bases). V was clipped by 0 bases and J by 5 bases, with 15 bases between them. Per the germline V gene, CDR1 is SGDLS and CDR2 is YYNGEE. The CDR3 has 15 residues. The DNA for the CDR3 is TGTGCCAGCAGCGTAGGAGGCGGGAAGTACGACGAGCAGTACTTC. It is translated as CASSVGGGKYDEQYF.

This clonotype has a count of ten or more. V usage is TRBV28 and J usage is TRBJ2-7; 8 bases map to TRBD1. The CDR3 has 15 amino acids. Germline V gene lookup returns CDR1 MDHEN and CDR2 SYDVKM. V gave up 5 bases and J gave up 9 bases; unmatched junction bases: 15. The CDR3 is CASSPSTGVMIGQYF. In DNA form, the CDR3 reads TGTGCCAGCAGTCCCTCGACAGGGGTGATGATAGGGCAGTACTTC.

The V call is TRBV6-5, the J call TRBJ1-1, with a weak D call TRBD1 (6 bases). The V and J ends lost 6 bases and 1 base respectively, with 12 bases between them. The CDR3 extends over 14 amino acids. The germline gives CDR1 MNHEY, CDR2 SVGAGI. This chain's CDR3 is CASRGRGGNTEAFF. In DNA form, the CDR3 reads TGTGCCAGCAGGGGCAGGGGAGGGAACACTGAAGCTTTCTTT.

This clonotype was detected ten times or more. CDR3 DNA: TGCAGTGCTCCTTGGAGCCTCGACTCCGGAGGCTACACCTTC. Translated, it gives CSAPWSLDSGGYTF. The chain uses TRBV20-1 and TRBJ1-2; D gene uncertain. The germline CDR1 and CDR2 sequences are DFQATT and SNEGSKA (reference sequence). The length of the CDR3 is 14 residues. Trimming removed 5 bases from V and 8 bases from J, with 21 bases in between.